A single sample is the source of the 21 T cell receptor beta chains below, sequenced in a study of control samples from healthy donors and cancer patients. Profiled with immunoSEQ multiplex PCR; TCRdb holds only in-frame clones, not every one. The sample holds tens of thousands of clones, around 70% seen once. Sequencing was performed on formalin-fixed, paraffin-embedded tissue. The receptors were sampled from a male donor with melanoma.

This chain connects TRBV30 to TRBJ1-4; 7 nucleotides match TRBD1. V shed 8 bases and J 3 bases; nucleotides not matched to a gene: 6. Germline CDR1 is GTSNPN and CDR2 is SVGIG (reference sequence). The CDR3 sequence is 13 residues long. CDR3 residues: CAIAGGPNEKLFF. In nucleotides, the CDR3 is TGTGCCATTGCAGGGGGGCCTAATGAAAAACTGTTTTTT.

The rearrangement links TRBV5-1 to TRBJ2-3; D ambiguous. The germline V and J ends were trimmed by 1 base and 2 bases, with 8 bases remaining between them. Germline V CDR1 and CDR2: SGHRS, YFSETQ. This CDR3 region has 14 residues. As DNA, the CDR3 is TGCGCCAGCAGCTTGTTGGCGAACACAGATACGCAGTATTTT. Amino acids: CASSLLANTDTQYF.

The chain carries TRBV2 and TRBJ2-3, with D maybe TRBD2 (6 bases). There are 12 residues in the CDR3. Germline values: CDR1 SNHLY, CDR2 FYNNEI. V lost 6 bases and J 4 bases, leaving 8 bases between the germline ends. In DNA form, the CDR3 reads TGTGCCAGCAGGGCGGGATCAGATACGCAGTATTTT. Its protein is CASRAGSDTQYF. Supplemented by reference TRBV2 and TRBJ2-3, the full variable domain reads EPEVTQTPSHQVTQMGQEVILRCVPISNHLYFYWYRQILGQKVEFLVSFYNNEISEKSEIFDDQFSVERPDGSNFTLKIRSTKLEDSAMYFCASRAGSDTQYFGPGTRLTVL.

J is TRBJ2-2 and V is TRBV7-6; D is uncertain. V was clipped by 1 base and J by 0 bases, with 12 bases between them. Germline V gene lookup returns CDR1 SGHVS and CDR2 FNYEAQ. CDR3 size: 17 residues. CDR3 region: CASSLEASLTNTGELFF. CDR3 DNA sequence: TGTGCCAGCAGCTTAGAGGCCAGCTTAACGAACACCGGGGAGCTGTTTTTT.

The chain combines TRBV6-5 with TRBJ2-3; 12 bases are shared with TRBD2. Germline V gene sequence: CDR1 MNHEY, CDR2 SVGAGI. The CDR3 is 14 residues long. V was clipped by 9 bases and J by 5 bases; unmatched bases: 6. CDR3 protein: CASSSSGRGDTQYF. The CDR3 region has the DNA TGTGCCAGTTCCTCTAGCGGGAGGGGAGATACGCAGTATTTT.

As regards this clone: One end of the junction varies from germline; a read error may be responsible. The chain employs TRBV7-7 and TRBJ1-1; tentatively, D is TRBD1 (6 bases). Per germline, CDR1 SSHAT and CDR2 FNYEAQ (reference sequence). The CDR3 totals 15 residues. As DNA, the CDR3 is TGTGCTAGCAGCTTAGTTAGGCAGGGGAGGGCTGAAGCTTTCTTT. It is translated as CASSLVRQGRAEAFF.

This clone has more than one count but fewer than ten. This chain uses TRBV6-5 with TRBJ2-7; 13 bases align to TRBD2. CDR1 and CDR2 (germline): MNHEY, SVGAGI. The CDR3 spans 16 residues. The V and J ends lost 1 base and 3 bases, in that order; junction bases with no gene match: 3. CDR3 sequence (DNA): TGTGCCAGCAGTTACTTGGGACTAGCGGGACGCTACGAGCAGTACTTC. Translating gives CASSYLGLAGRYEQYF.

This clone was seen a single time. The chain couples TRBV12-3 or TRBV12-4 to TRBJ2-2, with D uncertain. This CDR3 has 12 amino acids. Deletions cut 5 bases from V and 6 bases from J, with 7 bases between. This CDR3 is CASSRRPGELFF. CDR3 nucleotides: TGTGCCAGCAGTCGACGACCCGGGGAGCTGTTTTTT.

In its sample, this clone was seen once. This sequence joins TRBV29-1 and TRBJ2-5, with D maybe TRBD1 (6 bases). CDR3 length: 12 amino acids. V lost 2 bases to trimming and J lost 6 bases, with 10 bases between them. Germline V gene sequence: CDR1 SQVTM, CDR2 ANQGSEA. The CDR3, as DNA: TGCAGCGTTGAACTTGGGGGCAAGACCCAGTACTTC. Amino acids: CSVELGGKTQYF.

This chain uses TRBV3-1 (or the pseudogene TRBV3-2) with TRBJ2-1; 9 bases align to TRBD2. Germline V lookup: CDR1 LGHDT, CDR2 YNNKEL (reference sequence). There are 16 residues in the CDR3. V dropped 5 bases and J dropped 8; count of bases not matched to a gene: 13. As DNA, the CDR3 is TGTGCCAGCAGCAAAGTCCCCGGGACTAGCTTCGATGAGCAGTTCTTC. Its protein product is CASSKVPGTSFDEQFF.

The rearrangement uses TRBV19 and TRBJ2-1; 8 nucleotides agree with TRBD1. CDR3 length: 12 amino acids. The germline V gene encodes CDR1 LNHDA and CDR2 SQIVND (reference sequence). With V trimmed by 5 bases and J by 13 bases, 7 bases remained unmatched. CDR3 protein: CASSASTGGQFF. The CDR3 bases are TGTGCCAGTAGTGCCTCAACAGGGGGACAGTTCTTC.

The CDR3 region has the DNA TGTGCCAGCAGTTATTCATTACTAGCGGGGGTCTACGAGCAGTACTTC. It yields the protein CASSYSLLAGVYEQYF. J is TRBJ2-7 and V is TRBV6-2 or TRBV6-3; 11 bases line up with TRBD2. From germline, CDR1 is MNHEY and CDR2 SVGEGT. The J segment lost 3 bases and the V segment lost 3 bases, leaving 7 bases of the junction unmatched. The CDR3 totals 16 residues.

This chain uses TRBV28 with TRBJ1-5, with 7 bases fitting TRBD1. V shed 3 bases and J 11 bases; nucleotides not matched to a gene: 13. Germline V gene sequence: CDR1 MDHEN, CDR2 SYDVKM. The CDR3 is made up of 15 amino acids. The CDR3 coding sequence is TGTGCCAGCAGTTTTCGACAGGGTCGAGTTATGGCCCAGCATTTT. Protein sequence: CASSFRQGRVMAQHF.

The chain combines TRBV19 with TRBJ1-1, with a possible D match to TRBD1 (6 bases). The CDR3 consists of 12 residues. V lost 3 bases, J lost 6 bases, and 8 bases lay in between. CDR1 is LNHDA and CDR2 is SQIVND in the germline V gene (reference sequence). The CDR3 sequence: CASSIGTSEAFF. CDR3 in DNA: TGTGCCAGTAGTATCGGGACATCTGAAGCTTTCTTT.

This clone was picked up one time. This chain links TRBV7-9 with TRBJ2-5; D call uncertain. Germline V gene lookup returns CDR1 SEHNR and CDR2 FQNEAQ (reference sequence). The V end was cut by 1 base, the J end by 0 bases, with 9 bases between. The CDR3 is made up of 15 amino acids. Here the CDR3 reads CASSLGLVYQETQYF. CDR3 DNA sequence: TGTGCCAGCAGCTTAGGCTTAGTTTACCAAGAGACCCAGTACTTC.

This rearrangement joins TRBV24-1 to TRBJ2-1; D not certain. The CDR3 has 13 amino acids. Trimming left V 0 bases short and J 10 bases short, with 9 bases between. The germline V gene has CDR1 KGHDR and CDR2 SFDVKD. CDR3 sequence reads: CATSDLEVEEQFF. CDR3 nucleotide sequence: TGTGCCACCAGTGATTTGGAAGTTGAAGAGCAGTTCTTC.

In its sample, this clone was seen a few times. The chain links TRBV3-1 (or the pseudogene TRBV3-2) to TRBJ1-6, with unresolved D. CDR3 length equals 16 residues. Trimming took 1 base from V and 9 from J, leaving 16 bases between them. CDR1 LGHDT and CDR2 YNNKEL come from the germline V gene (reference sequence). CDR3 sequence reads: CASSQVYRGPSSPLHF. The CDR3 region has the DNA TGTGCCAGCAGCCAAGTGTATCGAGGTCCGAGTTCACCCCTCCACTTT.

The chain combines TRBV10-3 with TRBJ2-5; 7 bases agree with TRBD1. The CDR3 totals 13 residues. Germline assignment: CDR1 ENHRY and CDR2 SYGVKD. V dropped 9 bases and J dropped 5; count of bases not matched to a gene: 9. DNA for the CDR3: TGTGCCATGAAACAGGGGCCAGGGGAGACCCAGTACTTC. Amino acids: CAMKQGPGETQYF.

This clone was observed a handful of times. The gene calls are TRBV7-9 and TRBJ1-4, with 7 bases lining up with TRBD1. V dropped 5 bases and J dropped 5; count of bases not matched to a gene: 5. This CDR3 has 14 amino acids. CDR1 is SEHNR, CDR2 FQNEAQ, per germline (reference sequence). CDR3 sequence (DNA): TGTGCCAGCAGCCCGGGACAGAGAAATGAAAAACTGTTTTTT. Translating gives CASSPGQRNEKLFF.

V gene TRBV20-1 combines with J gene TRBJ1-5; D is uncertain. Trimming stripped 3 bases from V and 5 bases from J, with 8 bases between. CDR1 is DFQATT, CDR2 SNEGSKA, per germline (reference sequence). CDR3 length: 12 residues. CDR3 protein: CSASKGDQPQHF. The CDR3 DNA is TGCAGTGCTAGTAAGGGCGATCAGCCCCAGCATTTT.

J is TRBJ2-3 and V is TRBV4-2, with 8 nucleotides matching TRBD2. Germline trimming cut 1 base from V and 2 bases from J; bases unmatched to any gene: 17. CDR3 size: 20 residues. Germline V CDR1 and CDR2: LGHNA, YNFKEQ. CDR3 DNA: TGTGCCAGCAGCCAAGGCCCCGGACTAGCCTTAGGGGCCCCCACAGATACGCAGTATTTT. Its protein product is CASSQGPGLALGAPTDTQYF.